Listed below are T cell receptor beta chains from one sample, sequenced in a study of T cells in Graves' hyperthyroidism and ophthalmopathy. One entry per CDR3 protein results from TCRdb running MiXCR on the multiplex PCR reads. The sample lists roughly 280,000 distinct CDR3 sequences, approximately 21% occurring once. The sequencing sample was made of blood. The origin of the receptors is a man aged 25 to 45 with Graves' ophthalmopathy. The CDR3 runs from the conserved cysteine through the conserved F or W. The order of the fields is J gene, clone size, D gene, V gene, CDR3 protein, CDR3 DNA. A D gene is named only where the DNA matches it firmly. The size of a clone is reported for some rows only, either as once, few or many, or as a class for expanded clones.

j_call: TRBJ2-1
clone_size: .
d_call: .
v_call: TRBV5-1
cdr3_aa: CASSWTGTVSSYNEQFF
cdr3_nt: TGCGCCAGCAGCTGGACCGGGACGGTTAGCTCCTACAATGAGCAGTTCTTC

j_call: TRBJ1-5
clone_size: few
d_call: TRBD1
v_call: TRBV5-1
cdr3_aa: CASSYGTGDNQPQHF
cdr3_nt: TGCGCCAGCAGCTACGGGACAGGGGATAATCAGCCCCAGCATTTT

j_call: TRBJ2-7
clone_size: .
d_call: TRBD2
v_call: TRBV5-4
cdr3_aa: CASSRSGGSAYEQYF
cdr3_nt: TGTGCCAGCAGCCGTTCGGGCGGGAGTGCCTACGAGCAGTACTTC

j_call: TRBJ2-7
clone_size: many
d_call: .
v_call: TRBV5-1
cdr3_aa: CASSLEGDLGEQYF
cdr3_nt: TGCGCCAGCAGCTTGGAGGGGGACCTAGGGGAGCAGTACTTC

j_call: TRBJ2-2
clone_size: few
d_call: .
v_call: TRBV12-3/TRBV12-4
cdr3_aa: CASRSPRGSGELFF
cdr3_nt: TGTGCCAGCAGGTCACCCCGAGGGTCCGGGGAGCTGTTTTTT

j_call: TRBJ2-7
clone_size: many
d_call: .
v_call: TRBV7-8
cdr3_aa: CASSDYSNEQYF
cdr3_nt: TGTGCCAGCAGCGACTACAGCAACGAGCAGTACTTC

j_call: TRBJ1-5
clone_size: many
d_call: .
v_call: TRBV30
cdr3_aa: CAWSVSSNQPQHF
cdr3_nt: TGTGCCTGGAGTGTAAGTAGCAATCAGCCCCAGCATTTT

j_call: TRBJ1-1
clone_size: .
d_call: TRBD1
v_call: TRBV9
cdr3_aa: CASSVATGQGFTEAFF
cdr3_nt: TGTGCCAGCAGCGTAGCTACGGGACAGGGTTTCACTGAAGCTTTCTTT

j_call: TRBJ2-1
clone_size: few
d_call: .
v_call: TRBV10-3
cdr3_aa: CAISESGLHRDEQFF
cdr3_nt: TGTGCCATCAGTGAATCGGGACTCCACCGGGATGAGCAGTTCTTC

j_call: TRBJ2-7
clone_size: many
d_call: TRBD2
v_call: TRBV28
cdr3_aa: CASRSTSGSDFIDEQYF
cdr3_nt: TGTGCCAGCAGATCAACTAGCGGGAGCGATTTTATAGACGAGCAGTACTTC

j_call: TRBJ2-2
clone_size: .
d_call: TRBD2
v_call: TRBV5-1
cdr3_aa: CASSFGATSGRARTGELFF
cdr3_nt: TGCGCCAGCAGCTTCGGCGCGACTAGCGGGAGGGCGCGCACCGGGGAGCTGTTTTTT

j_call: TRBJ2-5
clone_size: many
d_call: TRBD2
v_call: TRBV28
cdr3_aa: CASSFPGTSGETQYF
cdr3_nt: TGTGCCAGCAGTTTTCCTGGGACTAGCGGGGAGACCCAGTACTTC

j_call: TRBJ2-7
clone_size: few
d_call: TRBD2
v_call: TRBV7-2
cdr3_aa: CASSALAGVSYEQYF
cdr3_nt: TGTGCCAGCAGCGCCTTAGCGGGAGTGAGCTACGAGCAGTACTTC

j_call: TRBJ2-5
clone_size: few
d_call: .
v_call: TRBV24-1
cdr3_aa: CATSGVDQETQYF
cdr3_nt: TGTGCCACCAGCGGAGTCGACCAAGAGACCCAGTACTTC

j_call: TRBJ2-6
clone_size: .
d_call: .
v_call: TRBV27
cdr3_aa: CASSLGAGSRGANVLTF
cdr3_nt: TGTGCCAGCAGCCTAGGGGCTGGGTCTCGCGGGGCCAACGTCCTGACTTTC

j_call: TRBJ2-2
clone_size: few
d_call: .
v_call: TRBV6-1
cdr3_aa: CASSPSGDTGELFF
cdr3_nt: TGTGCCAGCAGTCCATCGGGTGACACCGGGGAGCTGTTTTTT

j_call: TRBJ2-5
clone_size: .
d_call: .
v_call: TRBV18
cdr3_aa: CASSPILGQETQYF
cdr3_nt: TGTGCCAGCTCACCGATACTAGGGCAAGAGACCCAGTACTTC

j_call: TRBJ2-3
clone_size: .
d_call: .
v_call: TRBV18
cdr3_aa: CASSRGGPGGTDTQYF
cdr3_nt: TGTGCCAGCTCACGAGGCGGGCCCGGAGGCACAGATACGCAGTATTTT

j_call: TRBJ2-3
clone_size: .
d_call: .
v_call: TRBV29-1
cdr3_aa: CSAPGPGGDTQYF
cdr3_nt: TGCAGCGCTCCGGGACCCGGAGGAGATACGCAGTATTTT

j_call: TRBJ2-4
clone_size: .
d_call: .
v_call: TRBV20-1
cdr3_aa: CSARDGGFSPNIQYF
cdr3_nt: TGCAGTGCTAGAGATGGGGGGTTTAGCCCGAACATTCAGTACTTC

j_call: TRBJ1-1
clone_size: .
d_call: TRBD1
v_call: TRBV7-9
cdr3_aa: CASSGPQGAWTEAFF
cdr3_nt: TGTGCCAGCAGCGGCCCACAGGGGGCATGGACTGAAGCTTTCTTT

j_call: TRBJ2-5
clone_size: .
d_call: .
v_call: TRBV29-1
cdr3_aa: CSARVQQETQYF
cdr3_nt: TGCAGCGCTAGAGTACAGCAAGAGACCCAGTACTTC

j_call: TRBJ2-3
clone_size: few
d_call: .
v_call: TRBV6-2/TRBV6-3
cdr3_aa: CASNGPVDTQYF
cdr3_nt: TGTGCCAGCAACGGACCCGTTGATACGCAGTATTTT

j_call: TRBJ2-5
clone_size: many
d_call: .
v_call: TRBV30
cdr3_aa: CASTAKETQYF
cdr3_nt: TGTGCCTCCACCGCGAAAGAGACCCAGTACTTC

j_call: TRBJ1-1
clone_size: .
d_call: TRBD1
v_call: TRBV5-1
cdr3_aa: CASSWRTGNTEAFF
cdr3_nt: TGCGCCAGCAGCTGGAGGACAGGGAACACTGAAGCTTTCTTT

j_call: TRBJ1-1
clone_size: .
d_call: .
v_call: TRBV19
cdr3_aa: CASSISGNTEAFF
cdr3_nt: TGTGCCAGTAGTATTAGCGGGAACACTGAAGCTTTCTTT

j_call: TRBJ1-4
clone_size: .
d_call: .
v_call: TRBV5-5
cdr3_aa: CASSLRGPTQGGEKLFF
cdr3_nt: TGTGCCAGCAGCTTGCGGGGGCCAACACAGGGAGGGGAAAAACTGTTTTTT

j_call: TRBJ2-3
clone_size: few
d_call: TRBD1
v_call: TRBV15
cdr3_aa: CATSKDRGTDTQYF
cdr3_nt: TGTGCCACCAGCAAGGACAGGGGCACAGATACGCAGTATTTT

j_call: TRBJ1-5
clone_size: .
d_call: TRBD1
v_call: TRBV5-1
cdr3_aa: CASSVGPLGQILNQPQHF
cdr3_nt: TGCGCCAGCAGCGTTGGCCCCCTGGGACAGATACTCAATCAGCCCCAGCATTTT

j_call: TRBJ1-1
clone_size: few
d_call: TRBD1
v_call: TRBV19
cdr3_aa: CASSYETGNLPAFF
cdr3_nt: TGTGCCAGTAGTTACGAGACAGGGAACCTCCCAGCTTTCTTT

j_call: TRBJ1-6
clone_size: many
d_call: TRBD1
v_call: TRBV20-1
cdr3_aa: CSARQGGLGYNSPLHF
cdr3_nt: TGCAGTGCACGACAGGGTGGTTTAGGGTATAATTCACCCCTCCACTTT

j_call: TRBJ1-4
clone_size: .
d_call: .
v_call: TRBV30
cdr3_aa: CAWSQDSSNEKLFF
cdr3_nt: TGTGCCTGGAGCCAAGACAGTTCTAATGAAAAACTGTTTTTT

j_call: TRBJ2-1
clone_size: many
d_call: TRBD2
v_call: TRBV3-1
cdr3_aa: CASSQWTSGRGNEQFF
cdr3_nt: TGTGCCAGCAGCCAATGGACTAGCGGGAGAGGCAATGAGCAGTTCTTC

j_call: TRBJ2-7
clone_size: .
d_call: .
v_call: TRBV7-8
cdr3_aa: CASSLQGHLLYEQYF
cdr3_nt: TGTGCCAGCAGCTTACAGGGACACCTACTCTACGAGCAGTACTTC

j_call: TRBJ2-1
clone_size: many
d_call: .
v_call: TRBV11-2
cdr3_aa: CASSLVSLGAYNEQFF
cdr3_nt: TGTGCCAGCAGCTTAGTAAGCCTAGGGGCCTACAATGAGCAGTTCTTC

j_call: TRBJ2-1
clone_size: few
d_call: .
v_call: TRBV24-1
cdr3_aa: CATGAGEISYNEQFF
cdr3_nt: TGTGCCACCGGGGCAGGGGAAATATCCTACAATGAGCAGTTCTTC

j_call: TRBJ2-3
clone_size: few
d_call: TRBD1
v_call: TRBV27
cdr3_aa: CASSLQGMGQGLADTQYF
cdr3_nt: TGTGCCAGCAGTTTGCAAGGGATGGGACAGGGGTTGGCAGATACGCAGTATTTT

j_call: TRBJ2-7
clone_size: .
d_call: TRBD1
v_call: TRBV7-2
cdr3_aa: CASSRDRGDYEQYF
cdr3_nt: TGTGCCAGCAGCCGGGACAGGGGAGATTACGAGCAGTACTTC

j_call: TRBJ2-1
clone_size: .
d_call: TRBD2
v_call: TRBV2
cdr3_aa: CASRPDSGGTYNEQFF
cdr3_nt: TGTGCCAGCAGGCCCGATAGCGGGGGTACCTACAATGAGCAGTTCTTC